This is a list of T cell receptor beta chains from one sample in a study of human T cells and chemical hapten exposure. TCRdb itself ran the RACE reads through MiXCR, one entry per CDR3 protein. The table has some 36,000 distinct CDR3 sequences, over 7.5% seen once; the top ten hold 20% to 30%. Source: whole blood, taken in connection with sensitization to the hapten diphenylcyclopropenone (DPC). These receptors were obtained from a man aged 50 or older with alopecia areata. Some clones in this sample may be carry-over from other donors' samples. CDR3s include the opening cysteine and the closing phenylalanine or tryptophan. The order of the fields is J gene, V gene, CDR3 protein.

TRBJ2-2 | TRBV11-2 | CASSFLRDSYTGELFF
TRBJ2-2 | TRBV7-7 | CASSLLPTGGLSGELFF
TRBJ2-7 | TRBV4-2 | CASSQDVAGGREQYF
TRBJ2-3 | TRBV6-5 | CASSYSGGSTDTQYF
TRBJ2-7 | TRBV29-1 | CSYNSGSYEQYF
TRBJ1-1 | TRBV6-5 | CASSRTQNTEAFF
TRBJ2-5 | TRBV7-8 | CASSGTSVGTQYF
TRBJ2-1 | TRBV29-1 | CSALAGHLRDEQFF
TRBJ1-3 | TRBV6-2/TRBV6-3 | CASSYGSTIYF
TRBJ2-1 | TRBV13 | CASSLPAGGPGVEQFF
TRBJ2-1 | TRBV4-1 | CASSQYTGYNEQFF
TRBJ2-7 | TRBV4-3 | CASSQIAGQGRHEQYF
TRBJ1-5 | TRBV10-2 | CASSEPGLNQPQHF